These 13 T cell receptor beta chains were all obtained from the same sample, sequenced in a study of T cells in Graves' hyperthyroidism and ophthalmopathy. The CDR3 regions of TCR beta were amplified from RNA transcripts. TCR CDR3 regions were first amplified by RT-PCR with HTBI primers. TCRdb redid the calling of the multiplex PCR reads with MiXCR, one entry per CDR3 protein. The sample lists around 250,000 distinct CDR3 sequences, roughly 22% occurring once. Specimen: blood. These TCRs come from a middle-aged woman with Graves' ophthalmopathy.

The J gene is TRBJ2-7, the V gene TRBV7-9; no definite D call. CDR3 size: 13 residues. V was trimmed by 3 bases and J by 5 bases, leaving 11 bases between them. Germline values: CDR1 SEHNR, CDR2 FQNEAQ (reference sequence). The chain's CDR3 is CASSFSSANEQYF. The CDR3 DNA follows: TGTGCCAGCAGCTTTTCGTCCGCGAACGAGCAGTACTTC.

The table lists this clonotype with many counts. The V and J genes are TRBV28 and TRBJ2-7; 9 bases align to TRBD1. This CDR3 comprises 14 residues. With 5 bases clipped from V and 4 bases from J, the junction kept 6 bases outside the gene matches. CDR1 is MDHEN and CDR2 is SYDVKM in the germline V gene. The CDR3 region has the DNA TGTGCCAGCAGTCGGACAGGGGTAAATTACGAGCAGTACTTC. It codes for CASSRTGVNYEQYF.

This clonotype was seen at least ten times. The V and J genes are TRBV19 and TRBJ2-2; 9 nucleotides line up with TRBD2. The CDR3 spans 14 residues. Per germline, CDR1 LNHDA and CDR2 SQIVND (reference sequence). Losses at the gene ends were 7 bases for V and 5 bases for J; bases not matched to a gene: 5. The CDR3 sequence is CASKAGGGTGELFF. In nucleotides, the CDR3 is TGTGCCAGTAAGGCGGGAGGGGGAACCGGGGAGCTGTTTTTT. Using reference TRBV19 and TRBJ2-2 for the parts outside the CDR3, the full variable domain is DGGITQSPKYLFRKEGQNVTLSCEQNLNHDAMYWYRQDPGQGLRLIYYSQIVNDFQKGDIAEGYSVSREKKESFPLTVTSAQKNPTAFYLCASKAGGGTGELFFGEGSRLTVL.

The chain couples TRBV6-1 to TRBJ1-5; 11 nucleotides match TRBD1. CDR3 length: 14 residues. With 4 bases clipped from V and 7 bases from J, the junction kept 3 bases outside the gene matches. CDR1 and CDR2 from the germline V gene are MNHNS and SASEGT. The CDR3 DNA reads TGTGCCAGCAGTGGGACAGGGGGCGGCCAGCCCCAGCATTTT. As protein: CASSGTGGGQPQHF.

This clonotype appeared many times. The chain combines TRBV29-1 with TRBJ1-2; no clear D. The germline V gene encodes CDR1 SQVTM and CDR2 ANQGSEA. V was trimmed by 1 base and J by 4 bases, leaving 10 bases between them. The CDR3 contains 13 residues. The CDR3 DNA is TGCAGCGTTGAAGGTTCAGACCGCTATGGCTACACCTTC. The encoded protein is CSVEGSDRYGYTF.

This clonotype was detected ten times or more. V and J are TRBV12-3 or TRBV12-4 and TRBJ2-7; TRBD2 matches 12 bases. This CDR3 region has 16 residues. The V gene end was trimmed by 4 bases and the J gene end by 7 bases; junction bases not matched to a gene: 11. CDR3 nucleotides: TGTGCCAGCAGTTCCCCTAGCGGGAGGGCCCCGGGAGAGCAGTACTTC. This encodes CASSSPSGRAPGEQYF.

This clonotype was counted at least ten times. The V gene is TRBV6-5, the J gene TRBJ1-3; no clear D. The V end was cut by 4 bases, the J end by 1 base, with 11 bases between. CDR1 and CDR2 from the germline V gene are MNHEY and SVGAGI. This CDR3 is 15 amino acids long. Here the CDR3 DNA reads TGTGCCAGCAGTTCGATGGGAGCATCTGGAAACACCATATATTTT. As protein: CASSSMGASGNTIYF.

This clonotype showed up many times. Possible read error: a much larger clone is one base away. This CDR3 is CVSSDEATYSNQPQHF. The CDR3 DNA sequence: TGTGTCAGCAGTGATGAGGCCACGTATAGCAATCAGCCCCAGCATTTT. The rearrangement joins TRBV6-4 to TRBJ1-5; D not resolved. The CDR3 has 16 amino acids. Germline V CDR1 and CDR2: MRHNA, SNTAGT.

The genes are TRBV6-1 and TRBJ1-3; no clear D. From germline, CDR1 is MNHNS and CDR2 SASEGT. The germline V and J ends were trimmed by 4 bases and 2 bases, with 12 bases remaining between them. The CDR3 spans 15 residues. This CDR3 reads CASSAREFAGNTIYF. The CDR3 region has the DNA TGTGCCAGCAGTGCCCGTGAGTTCGCTGGAAACACCATATATTTT.

This clonotype was detected ten times or more. The genes are TRBV28 and TRBJ2-7, with 10 positions matching TRBD2. After removal of 1 base from V and 3 bases from J, the junction contained 9 bases not matched to a gene. The CDR3 consists of 17 residues. CDR1 and CDR2 (germline): MDHEN, SYDVKM. The CDR3 is CASSLYGLAGDYYEQYF. The CDR3 coding sequence is TGTGCCAGCAGTTTATATGGGCTAGCGGGAGATTACTACGAGCAGTACTTC. The full variable domain, completed using reference TRBV28 and TRBJ2-7, is DVKVTQSSRYLVKRTGEKVFLECVQDMDHENMFWYRQDPGLGLRLIYFSYDVKMKEKGDIPEGYSVSREKKERFSLILESASTNQTSMYLCASSLYGLAGDYYEQYFGPGTRLTVT.

Many counts were recorded for this clonotype. This chain links TRBV19 with TRBJ2-7; TRBD2 matches 8 bases. CDR3 length: 15 residues. The germline gives CDR1 LNHDA, CDR2 SQIVND (reference sequence). Trimming at V came to 5 bases and at J to 0 bases, leaving 6 bases not matched to a gene. CDR3 DNA sequence: TGTGCCAGTAGTTTGGGAAGCGGGGGCTCCTACGAGCAGTACTTC. Translating gives CASSLGSGGSYEQYF.

In this sample, this clonotype turned up many times. The chain recombines TRBV5-1 with TRBJ2-7; D remains ambiguous. Germline V gene lookup returns CDR1 SGHRS and CDR2 YFSETQ. Trimming removed 4 bases from V and 0 bases from J, with 14 bases in between. The CDR3 is 15 residues long. The CDR3 here is CASSRDGTNSYEQYF. For the CDR3, the DNA is TGCGCCAGCAGCCGAGACGGAACCAACTCCTACGAGCAGTACTTC.

This chain joins TRBV11-2 and TRBJ2-7; 7 bases agree with TRBD2. J lost 1 base, V lost 5 bases, and 11 bases had no gene match. The CDR3 is made up of 16 amino acids. Germline CDR1 reads SGHAT; CDR2 reads FQNNGV. CDR3 sequence: CASSQSLRAGSYEQYF. Written as DNA, the CDR3 is TGTGCCAGCAGCCAAAGCCTACGAGCGGGGTCCTACGAGCAGTACTTC.